The 21 T cell receptor beta chains given below trace back to one sample, sequenced in a study of vaccination effects on CD4 cells after COVID-19. These receptors have no known antigen. When ten to eleven days of culture had elapsed, CD4+ T cells were isolated. Vaccine administered to participants consisted of two doses of either BNT162b2 or mRNA-1273. TCRdb keeps only in-frame clones here, not all; method: immunoSEQ multiplex PCR. The top ten clones hold about 16% of a sample with 25,000 to 35,000 clones, 74% of them seen once. Sequences were derived from CD4+ T cells from PBMCs cultured without peptide, sampled after COVID-19 vaccination. The source of these receptors is a human donor who received a COVID-19 vaccine.

V is TRBV6-6 and J is TRBJ1-2; a possible D gene is TRBD1 (6 bases). Between the trimmed V and J ends, which lost 4 bases and 4 bases, there was a span of 19 bases. Per the germline V gene, CDR1 is MNHNY and CDR2 is SVGAGI (reference sequence). The CDR3 loop spans 16 amino acids. CDR3 loop: CASSLSLDRTRYGYTF. CDR3 nucleotide sequence: TGTGCCAGCAGTTTATCTTTAGACAGGACCCGCTATGGCTACACCTTC.

J is TRBJ2-1 and V is TRBV5-1, with TRBD2 matching over 12 bases. Germline V CDR1 and CDR2: SGHRS, YFSETQ. The CDR3 totals 17 residues. V trimming: 1 base; J trimming: 9 bases; junction bases outside the gene matches: 11. CDR3 sequence reads: CASSLSPSGRADGEQFF. The CDR3 DNA sequence: TGCGCCAGCAGCTTGTCCCCTAGCGGGAGGGCCGACGGTGAGCAGTTCTTC. The full variable domain, completed using reference TRBV5-1 and TRBJ2-1, is KAGVTQTPRYLIKTRGQQVTLSCSPISGHRSVSWYQQTPGQGLQFLFEYFSETQRNKGNFPGRFSGRQFSNSRSEMNVSTLELGDSALYLCASSLSPSGRADGEQFFGPGTRLTVL.

The V call is TRBV4-1, the J call TRBJ1-2, with a weak D call TRBD1 (5 bases). The V gene's germline CDR1 is MGHRA and CDR2 YSYEKL. The V end lost 0 bases, the J end lost 3 bases, and 8 bases lay between the germline ends. The CDR3 consists of 14 residues. For the CDR3, the DNA is TGCGCCAGCAGCCAAGATCGACAGTACTATGGCTACACCTTC. It encodes CASSQDRQYYGYTF.

The V gene is TRBV27, the J gene TRBJ2-2; D is perhaps TRBD1 or TRBD2 (5 bases each). CDR1 is MNHEY and CDR2 is SMNVEV in the germline V gene (reference sequence). V shed 4 bases and J shed 3 bases, with 9 bases lying between them. The CDR3 runs to 14 residues. CDR3 in amino acids: CASSYGTDTGELFF. The CDR3 nucleotides read TGTGCCAGCAGTTACGGGACGGACACCGGGGAGCTGTTTTTT.

This clone was seen a few times. The chain has TRBV5-8 and TRBJ2-1; the match to TRBD2 covers 13 bases. Trimming at V came to 4 bases and at J to 6 bases, leaving 4 bases not matched to a gene. CDR3 length: 15 residues. The germline V gene has CDR1 SGHTS and CDR2 YDEGEE. CDR3 DNA: TGTGCCAGCAGCCCCGGGACTAGCGGGACCAATGAGCAGTTCTTC. Protein: CASSPGTSGTNEQFF.

J is TRBJ2-5 and V is TRBV5-6; 7 bases align to TRBD2. The V gene end was trimmed by 1 base and the J gene end by 5 bases; junction bases not matched to a gene: 2. CDR1 is SGHDT and CDR2 is YYEEEE in the germline V gene. The CDR3 is 13 residues long. Here the CDR3 reads CASSLRGGETQYF. In nucleotides, the CDR3 is TGTGCCAGCAGCTTGCGGGGAGGGGAGACCCAGTACTTC.

The chain has TRBV12-3 or TRBV12-4 and TRBJ1-2; 7 positions agree with TRBD1. J lost 6 bases, V lost 6 bases, and 7 bases had no gene match. This CDR3 has 13 amino acids. The CDR3 nucleotides read TGTGCCAGCAGGCAGACAGGGCTAAATGGCTACACCTTC. It specifies CASRQTGLNGYTF.

V is TRBV19 and J is TRBJ2-5, with D tentatively TRBD2 (5 bases). Trimming took 3 bases from V and 2 from J, leaving 16 bases between them. The CDR3 runs 16 residues. Germline values: CDR1 LNHDA, CDR2 SQIVND (reference sequence). The CDR3 protein is CASSIGGKRRQETQYF. The CDR3 region has the DNA TGTGCCAGTAGTATCGGTGGCAAGCGGAGACAAGAGACCCAGTACTTC.

The genes are TRBV5-1 and TRBJ2-1; possible D gene TRBD2, 6 bases. Germline loops: CDR1 SGHRS, CDR2 YFSETQ. This CDR3 comprises 19 residues. V was pared by 2 bases and J by 0 bases, with 21 bases between. CDR3 amino acids: CASSFSRAAGLPSYNEQFF. CDR3 DNA sequence: TGCGCCAGCAGCTTTTCCCGGGCGGCGGGGTTACCCTCCTACAATGAGCAGTTCTTC.

The chain carries TRBV3-1 (or the pseudogene TRBV3-2) and TRBJ1-4; D is possibly TRBD1 (5 bases). From germline, CDR1 is LGHDT and CDR2 YNNKEL (reference sequence). V was clipped by 5 bases and J by 7 bases, with 11 bases between them. This CDR3 is built from 13 residues. The CDR3 reads CASSEWGGEKLFF. The CDR3, as DNA: TGTGCCAGCAGCGAATGGGGGGGTGAAAAACTGTTTTTT.

The rearrangement joins TRBV9 to TRBJ1-3; D is ambiguous. V lost 0 bases and J 0 bases, leaving 4 bases between the germline ends. This CDR3 contains 14 residues. From germline, CDR1 is SGDLS and CDR2 YYNGEE. CDR3 nucleotide sequence: TGTGCCAGCAGCGTAGCCCGCTCTGGAAACACCATATATTTT. Translating gives CASSVARSGNTIYF.

CDR3 in amino acids: CAWSASGSRETQYF. Here the CDR3 DNA reads TGTGCCTGGAGTGCCAGCGGGAGCAGAGAGACCCAGTACTTC. This sequence joins TRBV30 and TRBJ2-5; 8 nucleotides agree with TRBD2. The J segment lost 4 bases and the V segment lost 1 base, leaving 5 bases of the junction unmatched. The CDR3 is made up of 14 amino acids. CDR1 and CDR2 (germline): GTSNPN, SVGIG (reference sequence). Drawing the rest from reference TRBV30 and TRBJ2-5, the complete variable domain is SQTIHQWPATLVQPVGSPLSLECTVEGTSNPNLYWYRQAAGRGLQLLFYSVGIGQISSEVPQNLSASRPQDRQFILSSKKLLLSDSGFYLCAWSASGSRETQYFGPGTRLLVL.

The chain has TRBV7-2 and TRBJ1-5; D gene unclear. V lost 1 base, J lost 0 bases, and 7 bases lay in between. This CDR3 comprises 15 residues. The germline V gene encodes CDR1 SGHTA and CDR2 FQGNSA. CDR3: CASSLGKYSNQPQHF. The CDR3, as DNA: TGTGCCAGCAGCTTAGGGAAGTATAGCAATCAGCCCCAGCATTTT.

The chain recombines TRBV4-1 with TRBJ1-6; D might be TRBD1 (6 bases). The V gene lost 0 bases and the J gene lost 4 bases, with 13 bases spanning the gap. Germline CDR1 and CDR2: MGHRA and YSYEKL. This CDR3 comprises 17 residues. The CDR3 region has the DNA TGCGCCAGCAGCCAAGAAGGACAGTTAACATATAATTCACCCCTCCACTTT. It is translated as CASSQEGQLTYNSPLHF.

The rearrangement links TRBV30 to TRBJ1-4; a possible D gene is TRBD1 (5 bases). The germline V and J ends were trimmed by 0 bases and 5 bases, with 10 bases remaining between them. Per germline, CDR1 GTSNPN and CDR2 SVGIG (reference sequence). This CDR3 is built from 14 residues. The CDR3 sequence is CAWSVRGSNEKLFF. The CDR3 DNA reads TGTGCCTGGAGTGTGAGGGGATCAAATGAAAAACTGTTTTTT.

This clone was seen just once. This chain joins TRBV11-2 and TRBJ1-5; no clear D gene. This CDR3 contains 13 residues. Germline V CDR1 and CDR2: SGHAT, FQNNGV. V was clipped by 0 bases and J by 7 bases, with 7 bases between them. The DNA of the CDR3 is TGTGCCAGCAGCTTAGAGGGTGGGCAGCCCCAGCATTTT. Its protein product is CASSLEGGQPQHF. Looking up the rest from reference TRBV11-2 and TRBJ1-5 gives the full variable domain: EAGVAQSPRYKIIEKRQSVAFWCNPISGHATLYWYQQILGQGPKLLIQFQNNGVVDDSQLPKDRFSAERLKGVDSTLKIQPAKLEDSAVYLCASSLEGGQPQHFGDGTRLSIL.

V gene TRBV4-3 combines with J gene TRBJ2-1; 9 nucleotides line up with TRBD2. J was trimmed by 5 bases and V by 0 bases; bases with no gene match: 2. CDR1 and CDR2 (germline): LGHNA, YSLEER. The CDR3 is 15 residues long. The CDR3: CASSQDGLAHNEQFF. CDR3 sequence (DNA): TGCGCCAGCAGCCAAGATGGACTAGCGCACAATGAGCAGTTCTTC.

This clone was observed a few times. The genes are TRBV25-1 and TRBJ1-4; the D is unclear. The CDR3 spans 15 residues. With 2 bases removed from V and 8 bases from J, the gap between germline ends came to 15 bases. Germline V gene lookup returns CDR1 MGHDK and CDR2 SYGVNS. The CDR3 sequence: CASSELRSGGEKLFF. CDR3 in DNA: TGTGCCAGCAGTGAACTCAGGTCAGGAGGAGAAAAACTGTTTTTT.

The chain joins TRBV6-5 to TRBJ2-7; tentative D call: TRBD1 (5 bases). The CDR3 has 11 residues. Germline lookup yields CDR1 MNHEY and CDR2 SVGAGI. V shed 6 bases and J shed 6 bases, with 9 bases lying between them. CDR3 nucleotides: TGTGCCAGCAGGGCAGGGTCCGAGCAGTACTTC. As protein: CASRAGSEQYF.

The chain combines TRBV7-2 with TRBJ2-3; D remains unclear. There are 13 residues in the CDR3. Trimming removed 5 bases from V and 5 bases from J, with 11 bases in between. Germline CDR1 SGHTA, CDR2 FQGNSA. The chain's CDR3 is CASSRDILDTQYF. CDR3 DNA sequence: TGTGCCAGCAGCCGTGACATCCTAGATACGCAGTATTTT.

This clone was recorded only once. The chain recombines TRBV2 with TRBJ1-5, with 10 positions matching TRBD1. This CDR3 has 18 amino acids. The junction had 14 bases not matched to a gene; V was cut back by 7 bases and J by 2 bases. Germline CDR1 and CDR2: SNHLY and FYNNEI. The CDR3 protein is CASNSVPGQGYGNQPQHF. The DNA for the CDR3 is TGTGCCAGCAATAGCGTCCCGGGACAGGGGTATGGCAATCAGCCCCAGCATTTT.